This TCR beta chain stems from a study of blood T cell repertoires in COVID-19. Background on the study: Both acute and convalescent COVID-19 samples were obtained from the United States, Italy and Spain. Sources were T cells, B-cell-depleted T cells, or PBMCs; the material itself was cDNA or gDNA.

Germline values: CDR1 SGHNT, CDR2 YYREEE (reference sequence). CDR3 length equals 16 residues. With 5 bases clipped from V and 0 bases from J, the junction kept 9 bases outside the gene matches. Per the authors' pipeline: For nucleated cells, counts were estimated from reference gene primer amplification. The assay was immunoSEQ multiplex PCR, and TCRdb's table has in-frame clones only and misses some. V and J calls and clone size follow that table, whereas D and trimming were derived from the DNA. Of some 250,000 clones in the sample, approximately 86% are singletons; the top ten hold just under 2%.

Material for sequencing was peripheral blood. The TCR originated in a young man with active or convalescent COVID-19. The chain carries TRBV5-4 and TRBJ2-3, with TRBD2 matching over 7 bases. The CDR3 DNA reads TGTGCCAGCAGTTTTCTAGCGGATCATAGCACAGATACGCAGTATTTT. This gives the protein CASSFLADHSTDTQYF. Using reference TRBV5-4 and TRBJ2-3 for the parts outside the CDR3, the full variable domain is ETGVTQSPTHLIKTRGQQVTLRCSSQSGHNTVSWYQQALGQGPQFIFQYYREEENGRGNFPPRFSGLQFPNYSSELNVNALELDDSALYLCASSFLADHSTDTQYFGPGTRLTVL.